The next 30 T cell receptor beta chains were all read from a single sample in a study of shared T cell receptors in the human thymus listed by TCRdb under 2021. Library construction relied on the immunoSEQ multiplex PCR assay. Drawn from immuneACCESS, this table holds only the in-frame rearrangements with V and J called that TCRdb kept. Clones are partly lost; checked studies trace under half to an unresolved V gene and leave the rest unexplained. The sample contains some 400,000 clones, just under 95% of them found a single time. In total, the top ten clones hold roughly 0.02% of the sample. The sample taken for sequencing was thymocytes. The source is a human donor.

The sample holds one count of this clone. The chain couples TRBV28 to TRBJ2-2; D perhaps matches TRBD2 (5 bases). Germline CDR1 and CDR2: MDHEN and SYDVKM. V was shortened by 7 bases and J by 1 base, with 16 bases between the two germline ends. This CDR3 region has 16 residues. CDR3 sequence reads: CASITGWAVNTGELFF. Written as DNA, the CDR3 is TGTGCCAGCATCACGGGGTGGGCAGTGAACACCGGGGAGCTGTTTTTT.

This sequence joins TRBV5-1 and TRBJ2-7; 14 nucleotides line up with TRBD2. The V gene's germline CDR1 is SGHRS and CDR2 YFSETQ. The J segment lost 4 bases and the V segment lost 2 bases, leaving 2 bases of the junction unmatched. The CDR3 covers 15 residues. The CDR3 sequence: CASSFGLAGGYEQYF. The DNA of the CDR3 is TGCGCCAGCAGCTTCGGACTAGCGGGAGGTTACGAGCAGTACTTC. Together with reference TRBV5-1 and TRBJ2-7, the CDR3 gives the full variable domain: KAGVTQTPRYLIKTRGQQVTLSCSPISGHRSVSWYQQTPGQGLQFLFEYFSETQRNKGNFPGRFSGRQFSNSRSEMNVSTLELGDSALYLCASSFGLAGGYEQYFGPGTRLTVT.

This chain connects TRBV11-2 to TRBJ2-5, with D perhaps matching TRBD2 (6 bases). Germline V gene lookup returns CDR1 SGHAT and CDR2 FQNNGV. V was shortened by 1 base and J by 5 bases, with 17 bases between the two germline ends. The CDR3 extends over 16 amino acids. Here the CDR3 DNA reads TGTGCCAGCAGCTTAGTGCGGGACCTCGCCGGGGAGACCCAGTACTTC. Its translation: CASSLVRDLAGETQYF.

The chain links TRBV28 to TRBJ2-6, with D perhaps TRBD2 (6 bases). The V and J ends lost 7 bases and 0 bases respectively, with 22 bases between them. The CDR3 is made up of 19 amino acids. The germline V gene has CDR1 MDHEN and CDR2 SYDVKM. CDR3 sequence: CASIRSGTAIYSGANVLTF. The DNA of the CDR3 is TGTGCCAGCATCAGGTCAGGGACTGCGATTTACTCTGGGGCCAACGTCCTGACTTTC.

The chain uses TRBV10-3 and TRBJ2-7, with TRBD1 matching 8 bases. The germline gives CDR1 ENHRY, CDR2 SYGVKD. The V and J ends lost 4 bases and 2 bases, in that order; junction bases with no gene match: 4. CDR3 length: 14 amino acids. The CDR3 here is CAISVGQGPYEQYF. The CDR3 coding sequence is TGTGCCATCAGTGTTGGACAGGGCCCCTACGAGCAGTACTTC.

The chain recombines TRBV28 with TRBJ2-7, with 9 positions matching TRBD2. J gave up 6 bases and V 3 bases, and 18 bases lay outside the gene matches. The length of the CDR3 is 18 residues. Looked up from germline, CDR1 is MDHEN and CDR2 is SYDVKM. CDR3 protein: CASSFRQGQREDPREQYF. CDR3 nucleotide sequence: TGTGCCAGCAGTTTTAGACAGGGCCAGCGGGAGGACCCTCGCGAGCAGTACTTC. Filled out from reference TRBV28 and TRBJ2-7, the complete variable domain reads DVKVTQSSRYLVKRTGEKVFLECVQDMDHENMFWYRQDPGLGLRLIYFSYDVKMKEKGDIPEGYSVSREKKERFSLILESASTNQTSMYLCASSFRQGQREDPREQYFGPGTRLTVT.

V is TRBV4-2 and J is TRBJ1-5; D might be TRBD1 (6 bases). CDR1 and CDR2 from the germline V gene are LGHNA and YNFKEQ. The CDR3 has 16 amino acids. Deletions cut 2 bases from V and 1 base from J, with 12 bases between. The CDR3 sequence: CASSQFTRGSNQPQHF. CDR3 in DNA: TGTGCCAGCAGCCAATTTACTAGGGGGAGCAATCAGCCCCAGCATTTT.

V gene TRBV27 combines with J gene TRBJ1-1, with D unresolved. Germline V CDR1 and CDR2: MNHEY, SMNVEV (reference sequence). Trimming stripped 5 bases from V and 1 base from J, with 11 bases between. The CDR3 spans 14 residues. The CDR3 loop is CASSPRPENTEAFF. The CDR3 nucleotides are TGTGCCAGCAGTCCGAGACCGGAGAACACTGAAGCTTTCTTT.

DNA for the CDR3: TGTGCCAGCAGGGCTCAGGGTAAGAACACTGAAGCTTTCTTT. This sequence encodes CASRAQGKNTEAFF. J is TRBJ1-1 and V is TRBV6-4; perhaps TRBD1 as D (5 bases). V gave up 6 bases and J gave up 1 base, with 12 bases separating them. This CDR3 contains 14 residues. Germline CDR1 and CDR2: MRHNA and SNTAGT.

The CDR3 region is CASSIRGLGGNEQYF. The CDR3 bases are TGTGCCAGTAGTATAAGGGGGTTAGGCGGCAACGAGCAGTACTTC. This chain links TRBV19 with TRBJ2-7; TRBD1 is a possible D gene (6 bases). Looked up from germline, CDR1 is LNHDA and CDR2 is SQIVND (reference sequence). V was shortened by 2 bases and J by 5 bases, with 16 bases between the two germline ends. The CDR3 has 15 amino acids.

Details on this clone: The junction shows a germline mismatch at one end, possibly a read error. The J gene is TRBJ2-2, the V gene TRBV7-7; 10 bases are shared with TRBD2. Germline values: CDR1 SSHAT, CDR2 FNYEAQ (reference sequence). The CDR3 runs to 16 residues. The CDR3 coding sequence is TGTGCTAGCAGCCCCGGACTAGCGGATATCACCGGGGAGCTGTTTTTT. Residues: CASSPGLADITGELFF.

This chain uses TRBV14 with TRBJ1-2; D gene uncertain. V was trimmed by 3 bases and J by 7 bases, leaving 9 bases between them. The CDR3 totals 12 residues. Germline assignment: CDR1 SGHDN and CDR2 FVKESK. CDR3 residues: CASSQLRVGYTF. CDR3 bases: TGTGCCAGCAGCCAGCTTCGCGTTGGCTACACCTTC. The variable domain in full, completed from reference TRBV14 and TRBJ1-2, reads EAGVTQFPSHSVIEKGQTVTLRCDPISGHDNLYWYRRVMGKEIKFLLHFVKESKQDESGMPNNRFLAERTGGTYSTLKVQPAELEDSGVYFCASSQLRVGYTFGSGTRLTVV.

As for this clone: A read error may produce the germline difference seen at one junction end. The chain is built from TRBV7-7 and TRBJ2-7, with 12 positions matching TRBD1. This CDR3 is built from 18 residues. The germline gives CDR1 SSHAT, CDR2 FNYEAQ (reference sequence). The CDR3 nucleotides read TGTGCTAGCAGCTTAGCCCCCCTAGGGACAGGGGGCAGCTACGAGCAGTACTTC. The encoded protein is CASSLAPLGTGGSYEQYF.

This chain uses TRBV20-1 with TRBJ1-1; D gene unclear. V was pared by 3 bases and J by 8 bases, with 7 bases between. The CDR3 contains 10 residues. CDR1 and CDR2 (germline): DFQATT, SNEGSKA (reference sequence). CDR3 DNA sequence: TGCAGTGCTAGGTACTTGGAAGCTTTCTTT. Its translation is CSARYLEAFF.

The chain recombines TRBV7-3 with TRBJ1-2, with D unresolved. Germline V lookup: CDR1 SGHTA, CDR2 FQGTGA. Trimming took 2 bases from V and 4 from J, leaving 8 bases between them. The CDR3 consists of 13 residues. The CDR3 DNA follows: TGTGCCAGCAGCTTAGGGCCTTCCTATGGCTACACCTTC. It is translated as CASSLGPSYGYTF.

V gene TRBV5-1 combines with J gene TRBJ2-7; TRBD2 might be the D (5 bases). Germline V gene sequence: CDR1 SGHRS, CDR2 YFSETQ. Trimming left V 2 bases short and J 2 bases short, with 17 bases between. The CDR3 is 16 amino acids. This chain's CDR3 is CASSFGERAPAYEQYF. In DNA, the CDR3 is TGCGCCAGCAGCTTCGGTGAGAGGGCCCCAGCCTACGAGCAGTACTTC.

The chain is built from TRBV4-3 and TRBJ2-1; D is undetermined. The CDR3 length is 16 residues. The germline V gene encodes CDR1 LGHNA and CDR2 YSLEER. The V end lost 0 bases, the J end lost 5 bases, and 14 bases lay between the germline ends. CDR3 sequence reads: CASSQDISGAHNEQFF. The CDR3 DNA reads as TGCGCCAGCAGCCAAGATATTAGTGGAGCGCACAATGAGCAGTTCTTC.

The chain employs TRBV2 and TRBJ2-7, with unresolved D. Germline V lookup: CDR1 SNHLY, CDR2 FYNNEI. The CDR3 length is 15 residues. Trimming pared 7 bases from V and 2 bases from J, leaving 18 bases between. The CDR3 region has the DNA TGTGCCAGCACCCATAGTGGCCCCCACGCCTACGAGCAGTACTTC. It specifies CASTHSGPHAYEQYF. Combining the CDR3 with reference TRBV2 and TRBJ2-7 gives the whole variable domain EPEVTQTPSHQVTQMGQEVILRCVPISNHLYFYWYRQILGQKVEFLVSFYNNEISEKSEIFDDQFSVERPDGSNFTLKIRSTKLEDSAMYFCASTHSGPHAYEQYFGPGTRLTVT.

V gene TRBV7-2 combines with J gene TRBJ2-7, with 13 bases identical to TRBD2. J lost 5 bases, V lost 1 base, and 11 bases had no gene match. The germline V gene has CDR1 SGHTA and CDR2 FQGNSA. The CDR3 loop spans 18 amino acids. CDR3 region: CASSLVETSGRAKDEQYF. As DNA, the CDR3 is TGTGCCAGCAGCTTAGTGGAAACTAGCGGGAGGGCAAAGGACGAGCAGTACTTC.

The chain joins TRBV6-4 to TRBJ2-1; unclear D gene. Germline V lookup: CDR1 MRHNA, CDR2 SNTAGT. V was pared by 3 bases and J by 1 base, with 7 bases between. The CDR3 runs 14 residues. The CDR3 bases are TGTGCCAGCAGTGATCTAGAGTCCTACAATGAGCAGTTCTTC. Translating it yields CASSDLESYNEQFF.

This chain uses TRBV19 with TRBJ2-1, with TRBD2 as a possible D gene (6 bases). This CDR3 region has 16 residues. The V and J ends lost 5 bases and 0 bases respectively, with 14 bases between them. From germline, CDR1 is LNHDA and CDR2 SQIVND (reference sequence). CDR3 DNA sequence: TGTGCCAGTAGTCCACGGGGGACGGACTCCTACAATGAGCAGTTCTTC. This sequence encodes CASSPRGTDSYNEQFF.

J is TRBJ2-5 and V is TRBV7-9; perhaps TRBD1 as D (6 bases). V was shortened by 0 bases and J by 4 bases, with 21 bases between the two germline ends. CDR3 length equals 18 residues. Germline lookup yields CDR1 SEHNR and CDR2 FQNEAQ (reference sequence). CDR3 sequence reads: CASSLAAAVGAQGETQYF. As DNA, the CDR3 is TGTGCCAGCAGCTTAGCGGCAGCCGTGGGGGCGCAGGGAGAGACCCAGTACTTC. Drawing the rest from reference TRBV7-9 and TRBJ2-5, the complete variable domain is DTGVSQNPRHKITKRGQNVTFRCDPISEHNRLYWYRQTLGQGPEFLTYFQNEAQLEKSRLLSDRFSAERPKGSFSTLEIQRTEQGDSAMYLCASSLAAAVGAQGETQYFGPGTRLLVL.

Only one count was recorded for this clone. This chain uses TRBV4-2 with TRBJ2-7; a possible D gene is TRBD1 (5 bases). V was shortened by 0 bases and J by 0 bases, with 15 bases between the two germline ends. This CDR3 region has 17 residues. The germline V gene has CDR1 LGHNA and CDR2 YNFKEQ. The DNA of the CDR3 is TGTGCCAGCAGCCAAGATCGGACACCTAACACCTCCTACGAGCAGTACTTC. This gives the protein CASSQDRTPNTSYEQYF.

This CDR3 is CASRREGAWNEQFF. The CDR3 bases are TGTGCCAGCAGGAGGGAGGGTGCTTGGAATGAGCAGTTCTTC. The chain employs TRBV27 and TRBJ2-1, with TRBD2 matching over 7 bases. Germline values: CDR1 MNHEY, CDR2 SMNVEV (reference sequence). The CDR3 contains 14 residues. V lost 6 bases, J lost 7 bases, and 9 bases stayed unmatched.

CDR3 amino acids: CASTPQAAYYGYTF. The CDR3 DNA reads TGTGCCAGCACGCCCCAGGCGGCATACTATGGCTACACCTTC. The rearrangement joins TRBV6-1 to TRBJ1-2; D gene unclear. The germline V gene has CDR1 MNHNS and CDR2 SASEGT. Trimming shortened V by 7 bases and J by 3 bases, and 15 bases separated the two germline ends. CDR3 length: 14 residues.

The CDR3 reads CASKGGSSSYEQYF. CDR3 DNA: TGTGCCAGCAAGGGCGGGAGCAGCTCCTACGAGCAGTACTTC. V and J are TRBV28 and TRBJ2-7; 7 bases agree with TRBD2. CDR1 is MDHEN, CDR2 SYDVKM, per germline. CDR3 length: 14 amino acids. Trimming removed 7 bases from V and 0 bases from J; junction bases left unmatched: 6.

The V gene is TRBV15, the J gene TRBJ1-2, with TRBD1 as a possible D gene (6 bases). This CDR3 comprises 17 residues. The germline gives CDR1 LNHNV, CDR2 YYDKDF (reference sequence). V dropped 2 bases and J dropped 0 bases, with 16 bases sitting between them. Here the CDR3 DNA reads TGTGCCACCAGCAGATCCGCCGGGACACCAACTAACTATGGCTACACCTTC. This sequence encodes CATSRSAGTPTNYGYTF.

DNA for the CDR3: TGTGCCAGCAGTACCCGGACAGGGGACCACGAGCAGTACTTC. Its protein product is CASSTRTGDHEQYF. The chain recombines TRBV25-1 with TRBJ2-7; 9 bases fit TRBD1. The CDR3 consists of 14 residues. The V and J ends lost 5 bases and 5 bases, in that order; junction bases with no gene match: 7. Per the germline V gene, CDR1 is MGHDK and CDR2 is SYGVNS.

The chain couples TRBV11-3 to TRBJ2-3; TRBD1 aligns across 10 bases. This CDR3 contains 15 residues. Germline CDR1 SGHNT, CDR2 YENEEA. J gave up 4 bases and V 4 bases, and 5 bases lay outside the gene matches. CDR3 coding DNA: TGTGCCAGCAGCTCCAAGGACAGGGGGTCAGATACGCAGTATTTT. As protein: CASSSKDRGSDTQYF.

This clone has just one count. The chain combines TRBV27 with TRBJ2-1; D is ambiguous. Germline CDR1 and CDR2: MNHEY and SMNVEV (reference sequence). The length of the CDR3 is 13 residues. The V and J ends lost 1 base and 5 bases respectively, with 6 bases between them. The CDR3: CASSLWHNNEQFF. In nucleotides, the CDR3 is TGTGCCAGCAGTTTATGGCACAACAATGAGCAGTTCTTC.